Presented here are 8 T cell receptor beta chains from one specimen sequenced in a study of early T cells in non-severe SARS-CoV-2 infection. TCRdb re-derived calls from the 5' RACE reads in MiXCR, one entry per CDR3 protein. In the table there are tens of thousands of distinct CDR3 sequences, over 3.5% of which are singletons. Sequencing was performed on whole blood. These receptors were collected from an adult who was a healthcare worker with PCR-confirmed SARS-CoV-2 infection or an uninfected control (not recorded which).

This clonotype was counted many times. The rearrangement joins TRBV5-1 to TRBJ2-7; D call uncertain. The V gene lost 3 bases and the J gene lost 0 bases, with 10 bases spanning the gap. This CDR3 spans 14 amino acids. Germline CDR1 SGHRS, CDR2 YFSETQ. The CDR3, as DNA: TGCGCCAGCAGCTGGGCCGGGTCCTCCTACGAGCAGTACTTC. Encoded protein: CASSWAGSSYEQYF.

This clonotype occurred many times. The chain carries TRBV4-3 and TRBJ2-5; D is undetermined. This CDR3 has 15 amino acids. Trimming left V 2 bases short and J 2 bases short, with 12 bases between. Germline-derived CDR1 and CDR2 are LGHNA and YSLEER. CDR3 nucleotides: TGCGCCAGCAGCCAAACTGCGACCCCTCAAGAGACCCAGTACTTC. Translating it yields CASSQTATPQETQYF.

This clonotype was found many times. The chain employs TRBV20-1 and TRBJ1-5; D call uncertain. Per the germline V gene, CDR1 is DFQATT and CDR2 is SNEGSKA (reference sequence). The CDR3 contains 16 residues. V dropped 3 bases and J dropped 3 bases, with 18 bases sitting between them. In DNA, the CDR3 is TGCAGTGCTAGCACCCCCCGGTCAAGGGACAATCAGCCCCAGCATTTT. Translating it yields CSASTPRSRDNQPQHF.

This clonotype turned up a few times. The gene calls are TRBV20-1 and TRBJ2-1; D remains unclear. Germline V gene data show CDR1 as DFQATT and CDR2 as SNEGSKA (reference sequence). Trimming removed 3 bases at V and 2 bases at J, with 5 bases between. CDR3 length equals 12 residues. CDR3 DNA sequence: TGCAGTGCTAGGCTAGCCTACAATGAGCAGTTCTTC. The encoded protein is CSARLAYNEQFF.

This clonotype was recorded at least ten times. The V and J genes are TRBV12-3 or TRBV12-4 and TRBJ2-7; 9 positions match TRBD2. CDR3 size: 16 residues. Trimming took 3 bases from V and 6 from J; bases not matched to a gene: 12. The CDR3 sequence is CASSFRASGISGEQYF. The CDR3 coding sequence is TGTGCCAGCAGTTTTCGGGCTAGCGGGATAAGTGGCGAGCAGTACTTC.

This clonotype was counted many times. The rearrangement joins TRBV6-2 or TRBV6-3 to TRBJ1-2; TRBD1 matches 9 bases. Germline V gene lookup returns CDR1 MNHEY and CDR2 SVGEGT. Unmatched junction bases numbered 6, after V lost 6 bases and J lost 4 bases. CDR3 length: 14 amino acids. CDR3 loop: CASSLPQGAYGYTF. CDR3 sequence (DNA): TGTGCCAGCAGCCTACCACAGGGGGCCTATGGCTACACCTTC.

This clonotype turned up a few times. The chain uses TRBV24-1 and TRBJ2-7, with TRBD1 as a possible D gene (5 bases). The V gene's germline CDR1 is KGHDR and CDR2 SFDVKD. This CDR3 has 10 residues. V shed 7 bases and J shed 5 bases, with 5 bases lying between them. The CDR3 here is CATRQDEQYF. The CDR3 DNA reads TGTGCCACCAGACAGGACGAGCAGTACTTC.

This clonotype was seen repeatedly, ten times or more. The chain recombines TRBV5-1 with TRBJ2-7; D gene ambiguous. CDR1 and CDR2 from the germline V gene are SGHRS and YFSETQ. The CDR3 runs to 14 residues. V lost 0 bases and J 0 bases, leaving 7 bases between the germline ends. CDR3 sequence (DNA): TGCGCCAGCAGCTTGGCTGACAACTCCTACGAGCAGTACTTC. Amino acids: CASSLADNSYEQYF.